This T cell receptor (beta chain) was found in a study of esophageal squamous cell carcinoma under preoperative chemotherapy. The wider study: Samples included peripheral blood T cells as well as tumor-infiltrating lymphocytes.

Documented time point: after preoperative PTX-NDP chemotherapy. TCRdb re-called the PCR reads with MiXCR, one entry per CDR3 protein. Of 32,000 or so distinct CDR3 sequences listed, 52% are singletons. Study outcomes and limitations: Paclitaxel-nedaplatin therapy caused immediate, substantial clonotype frequency changes. After treatment, tumor-infiltrating lymphocytes apparently came partly from blood T cells.

Note on this clonotype: The antigen is unknown.

This specimen was taken from a patient given preoperative chemotherapy. The source of this sequence is a human donor with esophageal squamous cell carcinoma. The donor label of this sample is uncertain.

The DNA for the CDR3 is TGTGCCAGCAGCTACGACTCATCCGGGGCGCTGTATTTT. This encodes CASSYDSSGALYF. The chain has TRBV7-3 and TRBJ2-3; perhaps D is TRBD1 or TRBD2 (5 bases each). Looked up from germline, CDR1 is SGHTA and CDR2 is FQGTGA. V gave up 4 bases and J gave up 14 bases, with 19 bases separating them. This CDR3 is 13 amino acids long.